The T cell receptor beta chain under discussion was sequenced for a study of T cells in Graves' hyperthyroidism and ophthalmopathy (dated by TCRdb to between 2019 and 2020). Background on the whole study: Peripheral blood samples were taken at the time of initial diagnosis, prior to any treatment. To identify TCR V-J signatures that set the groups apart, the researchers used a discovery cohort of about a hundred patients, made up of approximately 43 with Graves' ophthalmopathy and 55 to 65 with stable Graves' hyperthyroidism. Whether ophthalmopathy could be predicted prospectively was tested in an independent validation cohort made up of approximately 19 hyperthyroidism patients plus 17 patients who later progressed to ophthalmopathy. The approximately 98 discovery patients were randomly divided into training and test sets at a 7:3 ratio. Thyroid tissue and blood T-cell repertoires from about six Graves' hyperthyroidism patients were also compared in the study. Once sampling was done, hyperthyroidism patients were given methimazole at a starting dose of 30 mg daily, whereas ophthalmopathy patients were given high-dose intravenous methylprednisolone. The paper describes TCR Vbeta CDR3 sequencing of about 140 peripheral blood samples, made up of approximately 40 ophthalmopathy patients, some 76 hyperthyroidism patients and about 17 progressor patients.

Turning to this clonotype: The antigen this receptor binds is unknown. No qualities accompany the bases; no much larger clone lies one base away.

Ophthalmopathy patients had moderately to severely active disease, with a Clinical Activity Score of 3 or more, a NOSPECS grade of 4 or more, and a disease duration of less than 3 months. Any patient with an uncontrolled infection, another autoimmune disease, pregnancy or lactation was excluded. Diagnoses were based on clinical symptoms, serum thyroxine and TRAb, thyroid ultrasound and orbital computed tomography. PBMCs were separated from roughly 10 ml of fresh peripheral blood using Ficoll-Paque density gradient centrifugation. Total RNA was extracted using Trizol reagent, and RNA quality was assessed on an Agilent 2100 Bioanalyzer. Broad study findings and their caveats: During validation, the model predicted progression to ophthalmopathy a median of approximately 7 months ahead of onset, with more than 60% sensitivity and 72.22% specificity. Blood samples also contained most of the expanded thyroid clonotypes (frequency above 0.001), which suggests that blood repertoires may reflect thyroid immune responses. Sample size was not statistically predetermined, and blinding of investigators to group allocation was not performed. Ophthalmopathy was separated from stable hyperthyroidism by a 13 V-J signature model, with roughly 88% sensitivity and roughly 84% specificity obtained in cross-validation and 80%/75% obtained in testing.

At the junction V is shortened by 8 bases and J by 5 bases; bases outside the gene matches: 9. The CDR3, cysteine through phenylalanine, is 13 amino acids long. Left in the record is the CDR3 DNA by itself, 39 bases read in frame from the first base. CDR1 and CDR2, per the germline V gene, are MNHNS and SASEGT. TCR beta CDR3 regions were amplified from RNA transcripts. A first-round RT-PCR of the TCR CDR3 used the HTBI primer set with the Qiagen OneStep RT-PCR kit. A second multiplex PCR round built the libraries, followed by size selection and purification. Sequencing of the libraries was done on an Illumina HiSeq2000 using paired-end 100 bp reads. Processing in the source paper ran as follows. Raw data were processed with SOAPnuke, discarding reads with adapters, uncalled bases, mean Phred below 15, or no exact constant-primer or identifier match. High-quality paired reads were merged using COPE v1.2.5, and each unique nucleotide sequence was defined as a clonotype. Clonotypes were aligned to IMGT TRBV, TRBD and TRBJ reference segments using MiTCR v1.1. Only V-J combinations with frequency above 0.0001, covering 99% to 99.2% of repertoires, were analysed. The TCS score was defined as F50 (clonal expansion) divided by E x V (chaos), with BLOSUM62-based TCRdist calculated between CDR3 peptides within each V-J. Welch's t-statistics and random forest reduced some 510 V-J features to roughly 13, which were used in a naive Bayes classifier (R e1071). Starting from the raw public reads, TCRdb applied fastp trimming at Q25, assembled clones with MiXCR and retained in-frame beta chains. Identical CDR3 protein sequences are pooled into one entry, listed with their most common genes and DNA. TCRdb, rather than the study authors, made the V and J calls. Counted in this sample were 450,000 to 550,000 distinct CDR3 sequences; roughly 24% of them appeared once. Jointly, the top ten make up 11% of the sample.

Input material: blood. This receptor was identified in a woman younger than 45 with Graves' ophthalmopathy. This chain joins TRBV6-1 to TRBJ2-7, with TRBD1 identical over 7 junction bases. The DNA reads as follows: TGTGCCAGCCGCGAGGGACAGAAGGACGAGCAGTACTTC. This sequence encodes CASREGQKDEQYF.